The clone carrying this T cell receptor (beta chain) was recorded a few times. Its cognate antigen is unknown. Focal radiation with ipilimumab CTLA-4 blockade was given to patients with chemo-refractory metastatic non-small-cell lung cancer. Sequenced by immunoSEQ multiplex PCR; TCRdb stores in-frame clones only, minus some. The sample records approximately 75,000 clones, around four fifths being singletons. The record originates from a study of radiotherapy plus CTLA-4 blockade in lung cancer. About the study: Objective responses occurred in approximately 18% of patients; 31% had disease control. Study results and limitations: Strongest reported response predictors: early blood clone changes and post-radiation interferon-beta. Expansion in blood of tumor-derived TCR clones was seen after radiotherapy plus ipilimumab.

The CDR3 has 17 amino acids. V lost 0 bases and J lost 2, with 15 bases in between. CDR1 LNHNV and CDR2 YYDKDF come from the germline V gene (reference sequence). The chain is built from TRBV15 and TRBJ2-3; a weak D match, TRBD1 (5 bases). Material: peripheral blood, obtained from a patient treated with radiotherapy plus ipilimumab. The origin of this receptor is a human donor with non-small cell lung cancer who had a complete response to radiotherapy plus ipilimumab. CDR3 DNA: TGTGCCACCAGCAGAGATAGGACACACCGAACCACAGATACGCAGTATTTT. Encoded protein: CATSRDRTHRTTDTQYF.